This T cell receptor beta chain derives from a study of blood T cell repertoires in COVID-19. The table came from immunoSEQ multiplex PCR; TCRdb's copy has only in-frame clones and leaves some out. The table includes under 200,000 clones, around 84% detected once. This CDR3 is 13 amino acids long. The V and J ends lost 3 bases and 8 bases respectively, with 13 bases between them. Germline CDR1 and CDR2: WSHSY and SAAADI. This clone has just one count. The clonotype was recovered from a woman aged 25-40 years who had been exposed to COVID-19. This sequence joins TRBV10-2 and TRBJ1-2; D possibly corresponds to TRBD1 (5 bases). The sequenced material came from PBMCs or T cells enriched from blood (not recorded which). CDR3 protein: CASSDRDRTGYTF. Here the CDR3 DNA reads TGCGCCAGCAGTGACAGGGATCGGACCGGCTACACCTTC.